Presented here are 3 T cell receptor beta chains from one specimen sequenced in a study of blood T cell repertoires in COVID-19. Measured with immunoSEQ multiplex PCR; TCRdb has only the in-frame clones, and not every one. The data hold 340,000 or so clones, with around 83% observed a single time. The sequencing sample was made of peripheral blood. The source of these receptors is a man aged 25-45 years with active or convalescent COVID-19.

The chain employs TRBV6-6 and TRBJ2-1; TRBD2 is a possible D gene (5 bases). CDR3 length equals 10 residues. Germline V gene data show CDR1 as MNHNY and CDR2 as SVGAGI (reference sequence). Trimming stripped 10 bases from V and 8 bases from J, with 9 bases between. The chain's CDR3 is CAIGVHEQFF. The DNA of the CDR3 is TGTGCCATCGGGGTCCATGAGCAGTTCTTC.

The V gene is TRBV7-9, the J gene TRBJ1-6; D gene uncertain. The CDR3 is 12 amino acids. The germline V gene encodes CDR1 SEHNR and CDR2 FQNEAQ (reference sequence). V was cut by 3 bases and J by 10 bases, with 7 bases left in between. DNA of the CDR3: TGTGCCAGCAGCTTGCCAGTATCACCCCTCCACTTT. Translation: CASSLPVSPLHF.

The genes are TRBV5-1 and TRBJ2-7; perhaps TRBD1 as D (7 bases). With 0 bases removed from V and 2 bases from J, the gap between germline ends came to 15 bases. CDR1 is SGHRS and CDR2 is YFSETQ in the germline V gene. The CDR3 covers 16 residues. For the CDR3, the DNA is TGCGCCAGCAGCTTGGCCGCGGGACAGACAACCTACGAGCAGTACTTC. Translating it yields CASSLAAGQTTYEQYF.